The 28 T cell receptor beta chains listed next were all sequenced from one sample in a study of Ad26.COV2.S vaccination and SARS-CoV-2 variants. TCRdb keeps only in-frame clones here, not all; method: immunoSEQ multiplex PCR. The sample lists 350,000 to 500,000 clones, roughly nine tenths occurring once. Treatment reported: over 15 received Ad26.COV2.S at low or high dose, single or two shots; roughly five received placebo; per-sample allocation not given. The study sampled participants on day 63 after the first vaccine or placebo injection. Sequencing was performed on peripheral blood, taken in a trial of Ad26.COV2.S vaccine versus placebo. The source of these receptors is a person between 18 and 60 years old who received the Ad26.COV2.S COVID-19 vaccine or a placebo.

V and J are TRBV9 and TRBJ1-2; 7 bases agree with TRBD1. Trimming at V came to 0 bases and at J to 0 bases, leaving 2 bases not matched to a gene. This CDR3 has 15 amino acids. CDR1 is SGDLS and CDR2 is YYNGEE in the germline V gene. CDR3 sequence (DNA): TGTGCCAGCAGCGTAGGGGACAGTTCTAACTATGGCTACACCTTC. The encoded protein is CASSVGDSSNYGYTF.

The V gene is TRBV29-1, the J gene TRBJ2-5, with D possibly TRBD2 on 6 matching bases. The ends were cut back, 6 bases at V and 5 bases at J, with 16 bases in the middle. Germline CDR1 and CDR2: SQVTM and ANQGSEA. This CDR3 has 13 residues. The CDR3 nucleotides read TGCAGCGTCCGGCCGGGGGATGGGGAGACCCAGTACTTC. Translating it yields CSVRPGDGETQYF. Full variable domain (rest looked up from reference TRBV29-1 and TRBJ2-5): SAVISQKPSRDICQRGTSLTIQCQVDSQVTMMFWYRQQPGQSLTLIATANQGSEATYESGFVIDKFPISRPNLTFSTLTVSNMSPEDSSIYLCSVRPGDGETQYFGPGTRLLVL.

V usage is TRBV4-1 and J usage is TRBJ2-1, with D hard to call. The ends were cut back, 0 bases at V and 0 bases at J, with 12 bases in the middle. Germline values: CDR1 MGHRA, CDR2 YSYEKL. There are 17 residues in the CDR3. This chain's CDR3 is CASSQEGTGNSYNEQFF. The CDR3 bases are TGCGCCAGCAGCCAAGAAGGCACGGGTAACTCCTACAATGAGCAGTTCTTC.

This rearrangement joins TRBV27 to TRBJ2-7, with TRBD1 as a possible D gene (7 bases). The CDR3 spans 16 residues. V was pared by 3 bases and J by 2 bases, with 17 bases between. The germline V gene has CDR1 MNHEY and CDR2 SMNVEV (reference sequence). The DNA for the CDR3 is TGTGCCAGCAGTTTTTCGGCGGGACAGAGAACCTACGAGCAGTACTTC. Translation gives CASSFSAGQRTYEQYF.

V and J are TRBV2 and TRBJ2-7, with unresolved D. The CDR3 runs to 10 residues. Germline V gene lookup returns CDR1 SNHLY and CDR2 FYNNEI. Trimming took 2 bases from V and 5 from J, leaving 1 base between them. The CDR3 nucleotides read TGTGCCAGCAGTGAAAACGAGCAGTACGTC. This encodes CASSENEQYV.

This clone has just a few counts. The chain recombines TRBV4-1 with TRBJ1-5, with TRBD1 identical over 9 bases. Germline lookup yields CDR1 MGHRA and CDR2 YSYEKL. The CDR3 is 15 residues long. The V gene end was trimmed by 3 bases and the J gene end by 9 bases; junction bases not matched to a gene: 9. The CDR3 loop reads CASSQDLTGGWPQHF. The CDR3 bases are TGCGCCAGCAGCCAGGATCTTACAGGGGGCTGGCCCCAGCATTTT.

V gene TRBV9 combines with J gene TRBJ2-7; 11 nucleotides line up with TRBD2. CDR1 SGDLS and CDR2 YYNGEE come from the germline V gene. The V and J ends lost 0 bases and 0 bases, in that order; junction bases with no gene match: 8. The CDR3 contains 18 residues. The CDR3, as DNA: TGTGCCAGCAGCGTAGATGCTAGCGGGAGGCCCCACTCCTACGAGCAGTACGTC. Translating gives CASSVDASGRPHSYEQYV.

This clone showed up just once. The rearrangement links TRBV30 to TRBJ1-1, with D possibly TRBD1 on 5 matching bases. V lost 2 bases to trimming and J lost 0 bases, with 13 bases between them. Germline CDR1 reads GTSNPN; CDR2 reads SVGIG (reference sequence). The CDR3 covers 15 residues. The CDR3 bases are TGTGCCTGGAGTAGGGGCCCGCAGGTGAACACTGAAGCTTTCTTT. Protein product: CAWSRGPQVNTEAFF.

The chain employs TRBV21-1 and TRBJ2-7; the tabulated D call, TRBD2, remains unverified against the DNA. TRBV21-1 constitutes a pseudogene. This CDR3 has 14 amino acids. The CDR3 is CASSNHSSSYEQYV. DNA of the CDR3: TGTGCCAGCAGCAACCACTCAAGCTCCTACGAGCAGTACGTC.

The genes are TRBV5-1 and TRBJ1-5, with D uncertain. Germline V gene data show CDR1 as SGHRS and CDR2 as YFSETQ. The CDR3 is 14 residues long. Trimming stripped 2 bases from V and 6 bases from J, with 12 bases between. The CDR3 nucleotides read TGCGCCAGCAGCTTCTCAGGTCCCCCTCAGCCCCAGCATTTT. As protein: CASSFSGPPQPQHF.

The CDR3 sequence is CASSTYRHRTGGTGELFF. CDR3 bases: TGTGCCAGTAGTACCTACCGACACCGGACAGGGGGCACCGGGGAGCTGTTTTTT. The chain recombines TRBV19 with TRBJ2-2; 10 nucleotides agree with TRBD1. V was clipped by 4 bases and J by 4 bases; unmatched bases: 12. There are 18 residues in the CDR3. Germline V gene data show CDR1 as LNHDA and CDR2 as SQIVND (reference sequence).

The CDR3 reads CASRYRSIEQYF. In nucleotides, the CDR3 is TGTGCCAGCAGATACAGGTCTATCGAGCAGTACTTC. The chain is built from TRBV6-2 or TRBV6-3 and TRBJ2-7, with TRBD1 as a possible D gene (5 bases). Germline V gene sequence: CDR1 MNHEY, CDR2 SVGEGT. The CDR3 length is 12 residues. V was shortened by 6 bases and J by 6 bases, with 12 bases between the two germline ends.

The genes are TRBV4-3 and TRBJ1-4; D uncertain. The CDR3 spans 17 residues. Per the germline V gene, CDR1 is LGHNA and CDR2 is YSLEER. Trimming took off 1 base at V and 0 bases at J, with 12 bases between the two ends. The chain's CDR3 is CASSQGAWGATNEKLFF. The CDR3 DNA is TGCGCCAGCAGCCAAGGGGCGTGGGGTGCAACTAATGAAAAACTGTTTTTT.

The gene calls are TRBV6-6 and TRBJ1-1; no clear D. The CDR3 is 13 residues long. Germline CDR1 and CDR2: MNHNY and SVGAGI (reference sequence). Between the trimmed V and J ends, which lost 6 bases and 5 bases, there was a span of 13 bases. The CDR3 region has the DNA TGTGCCAGCAGCTACCAATCGGAGACTGAAGCTTTCTTT. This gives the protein CASSYQSETEAFF.

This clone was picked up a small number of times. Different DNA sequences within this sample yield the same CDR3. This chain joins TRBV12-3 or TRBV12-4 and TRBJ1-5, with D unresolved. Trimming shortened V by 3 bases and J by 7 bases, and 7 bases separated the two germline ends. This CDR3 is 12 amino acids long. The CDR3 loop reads CASSFRRQPQHF. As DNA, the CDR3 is TGTGCCAGCAGTTTCAGGCGCCAGCCCCAGCATTTT.

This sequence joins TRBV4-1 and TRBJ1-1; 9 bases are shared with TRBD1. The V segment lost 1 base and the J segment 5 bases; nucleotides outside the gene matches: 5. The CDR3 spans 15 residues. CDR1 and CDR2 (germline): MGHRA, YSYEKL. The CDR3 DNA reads TGCGCCAGCAGCCAAGGGACAGGGGTATGGACTGAAGCTTTCTTT. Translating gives CASSQGTGVWTEAFF.

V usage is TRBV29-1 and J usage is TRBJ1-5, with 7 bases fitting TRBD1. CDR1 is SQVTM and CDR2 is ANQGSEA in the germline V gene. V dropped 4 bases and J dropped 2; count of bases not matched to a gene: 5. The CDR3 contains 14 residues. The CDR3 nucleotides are TGCAGCGTTGGACCAGGGGGTGGCAATCAGCCCCAGCATTTT. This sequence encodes CSVGPGGGNQPQHF. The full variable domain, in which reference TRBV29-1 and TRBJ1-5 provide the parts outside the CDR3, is SAVISQKPSRDICQRGTSLTIQCQVDSQVTMMFWYRQQPGQSLTLIATANQGSEATYESGFVIDKFPISRPNLTFSTLTVSNMSPEDSSIYLCSVGPGGGNQPQHFGDGTRLSIL.

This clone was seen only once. CDR3 region: CSVGDRGTDTQYF. CDR3 coding DNA: TGCAGCGTTGGGGACAGGGGAACAGATACGCAGTATTTT. This chain links TRBV29-1 with TRBJ2-3; 10 nucleotides agree with TRBD1. V lost 4 bases to trimming and J lost 3 bases; unmatched junction nucleotides: 1. There are 13 residues in the CDR3. Germline values: CDR1 SQVTM, CDR2 ANQGSEA.

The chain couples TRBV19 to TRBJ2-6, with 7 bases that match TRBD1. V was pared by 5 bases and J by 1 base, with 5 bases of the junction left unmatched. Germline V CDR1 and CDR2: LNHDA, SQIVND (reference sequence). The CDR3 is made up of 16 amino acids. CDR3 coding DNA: TGTGCCAGTAGTGAAATACAGGGGTCTGGGGCCAACGTCCTGACTTTC. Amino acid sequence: CASSEIQGSGANVLTF.

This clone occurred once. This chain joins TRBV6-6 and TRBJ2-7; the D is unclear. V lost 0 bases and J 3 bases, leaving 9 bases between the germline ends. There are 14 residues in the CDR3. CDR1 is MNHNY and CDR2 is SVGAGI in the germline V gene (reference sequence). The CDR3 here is CASSYSISLYEQYF. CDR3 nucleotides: TGTGCCAGCAGTTACTCGATCTCTCTCTACGAGCAGTACTTC.

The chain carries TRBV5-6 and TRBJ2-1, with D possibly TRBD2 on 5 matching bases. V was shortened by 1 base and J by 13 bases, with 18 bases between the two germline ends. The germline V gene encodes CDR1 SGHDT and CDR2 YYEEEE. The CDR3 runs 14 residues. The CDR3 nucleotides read TGTGCCAGCAGCTTGTCGGAGGCGCGCGGCAGACAGTTCTTC. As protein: CASSLSEARGRQFF.

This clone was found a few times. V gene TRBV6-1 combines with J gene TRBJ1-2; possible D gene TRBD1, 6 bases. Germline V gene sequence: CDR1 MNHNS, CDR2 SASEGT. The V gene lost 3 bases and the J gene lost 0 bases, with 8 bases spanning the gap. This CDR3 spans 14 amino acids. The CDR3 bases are TGTGCCAGCAGTGAGGGACATACTAACTATGGCTACACCTTC. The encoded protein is CASSEGHTNYGYTF.

The CDR3 protein is CATSRGQGAGSEQYV. CDR3 bases: TGTGCCACCAGCAGAGGACAGGGGGCTGGTTCCGAGCAGTACGTC. The chain recombines TRBV15 with TRBJ2-7; 10 bases align to TRBD1. From germline, CDR1 is LNHNV and CDR2 YYDKDF (reference sequence). Trimming at V came to 1 base and at J to 6 bases, leaving 6 bases not matched to a gene. CDR3 length: 15 amino acids.

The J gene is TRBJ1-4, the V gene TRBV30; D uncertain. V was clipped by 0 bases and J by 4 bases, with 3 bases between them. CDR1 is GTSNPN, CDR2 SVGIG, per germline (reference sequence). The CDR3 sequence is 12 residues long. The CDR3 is CAWSVDNEKLFF. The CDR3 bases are TGTGCCTGGAGTGTAGATAATGAAAAACTGTTTTTT.

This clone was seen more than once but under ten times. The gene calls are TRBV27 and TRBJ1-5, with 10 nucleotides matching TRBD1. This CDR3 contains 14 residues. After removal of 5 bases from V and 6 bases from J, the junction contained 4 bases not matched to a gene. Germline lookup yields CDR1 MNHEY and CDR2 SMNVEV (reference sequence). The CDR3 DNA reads TGTGCCAGCAGTCACGGACAGGGGGGTCAGCCCCAGCATTTT. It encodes CASSHGQGGQPQHF.

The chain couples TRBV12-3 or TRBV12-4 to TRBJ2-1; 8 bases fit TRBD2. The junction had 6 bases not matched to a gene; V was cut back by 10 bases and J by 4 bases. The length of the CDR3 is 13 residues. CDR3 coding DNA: TGTGCCACGGGGCCTAGCGGGTACAATGAGCAGTTCTTC. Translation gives CATGPSGYNEQFF.

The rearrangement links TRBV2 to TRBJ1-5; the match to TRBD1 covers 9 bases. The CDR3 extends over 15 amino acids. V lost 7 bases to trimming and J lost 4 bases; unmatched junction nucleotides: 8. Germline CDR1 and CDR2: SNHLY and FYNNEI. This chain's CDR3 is CASTEQGARNQPQHF. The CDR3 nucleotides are TGTGCCAGCACCGAACAGGGGGCCAGGAATCAGCCCCAGCATTTT.

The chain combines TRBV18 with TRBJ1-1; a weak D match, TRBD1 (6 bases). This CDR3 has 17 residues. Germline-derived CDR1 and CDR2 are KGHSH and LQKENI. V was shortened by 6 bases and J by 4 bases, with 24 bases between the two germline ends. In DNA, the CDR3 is TGTGCCAGCTCCCAAACAAATGACAGGAGGGGCGTCACTGAAGCTTTCTTT. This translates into CASSQTNDRRGVTEAFF. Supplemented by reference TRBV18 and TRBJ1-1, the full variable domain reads NAGVMQNPRHLVRRRGQEARLRCSPMKGHSHVYWYRQLPEEGLKFMVYLQKENIIDESGMPKERFSAEFPKEGPSILRIQQVVRGDSAAYFCASSQTNDRRGVTEAFFGQGTRLTVV.